Listed below are T cell receptor beta chains from one sample, sequenced in a study of cytomegalovirus exposure and HLA in healthy donors. Profiled with immunoSEQ multiplex PCR; TCRdb holds only in-frame clones, not every one. The repertoire consists of some 190,000 clones, with about three quarters occurring once and the leading ten covering 1.5% to 2%. Sequencing was performed on PBMCs. The source is a young man in good health and CMV-seronegative. CDR3s include the opening cysteine and the closing phenylalanine or tryptophan. A D gene is named only where the DNA matches it firmly. Not all rows give a size; the values are once, few, many and, for expanded clones, a class.

>NA|NA|TRBJ1-1|TRBV5-1
CASSLPLDSNTEAFF
TGCGCCAGCAGCCTTCCACTCGACAGTAACACTGAAGCTTTCTTT
>TRBD1|NA|TRBJ2-5|TRBV28
CASSLDRGIGETQYF
TGTGCCAGCAGTCTCGACAGGGGAATCGGGGAGACCCAGTACTTC
>NA|NA|TRBJ2-1|TRBV13
CASSLEQGYNEQFF
TGTGCCAGCAGCTTGGAACAGGGCTACAATGAGCAGTTCTTC
>TRBD1|NA|TRBJ2-7|TRBV6-5
CASMNAGTEDEQYF
TGTGCCAGCATGAACGCCGGGACAGAGGACGAGCAGTACTTC
>NA|few|TRBJ2-5|TRBV7-9
CASSLGATRETQYF
TGTGCCAGCAGCTTAGGGGCTACCCGAGAGACCCAGTACTTC
>TRBD1|NA|TRBJ1-5|TRBV28
CASSTRGPKQPQHF
TGTGCCAGCAGCACCAGGGGGCCAAAGCAGCCCCAGCATTTT
>NA|NA|TRBJ1-2|TRBV6-5
CASSEQVPSGYTF
TGTGCCAGCAGTGAACAGGTACCGTCTGGCTACACCTTC
>NA|NA|TRBJ2-7|TRBV6-1
CAAHPPNYEQYF
TGTGCAGCGCACCCCCCTAACTACGAGCAGTACTTC
>NA|few|TRBJ1-1|TRBV30
CAWSPPGAEAFF
TGTGCCTGGAGTCCTCCGGGTGCTGAAGCTTTCTTT
>NA|NA|TRBJ1-2|TRBV21-1
CASSKRPQGNYGYTF
TGTGCCAGCAGCAAACGGCCCCAGGGGAACTATGGCTACACCTTC
>TRBD2|NA|TRBJ2-7|TRBV2
CASSPRLAGVEEQYF
TGTGCCAGCAGTCCTAGACTAGCGGGAGTGGAGGAGCAGTACTTC
>TRBD2|NA|TRBJ2-4|TRBV5-8
CASSSTSGGGLAKNIQYF
TGTGCCAGCAGCAGTACTAGCGGGGGTGGACTAGCCAAAAACATTCAGTACTTC
>NA|NA|TRBJ2-7|TRBV28
CASSLAGRYEQYF
TGTGCCAGCAGTTTAGCGGGAAGGTACGAGCAGTACTTC
>NA|few|TRBJ2-5|TRBV5-1
CASSWDIVGGTETQYF
TGCGCCAGCAGCTGGGACATTGTGGGGGGGACAGAGACCCAGTACTTC
>TRBD2|NA|TRBJ2-5|TRBV5-1
CASSREGETQYF
TGCGCCAGCAGCCGGGAGGGGGAGACCCAGTACTTC
>NA|NA|TRBJ2-7|TRBV28
CASSPPQGTYEQYF
TGTGCCAGCAGTCCCCCACAGGGAACCTACGAGCAGTACTTC
>TRBD1|NA|TRBJ1-2|TRBV6-4
CASSPGTGERGYTF
TGTGCCAGCAGTCCCGGGACAGGGGAGCGTGGCTACACCTTC
>TRBD1|NA|TRBJ1-2|TRBV7-2
CASSTTGARGYTF
TGTGCCAGCAGCACCACAGGGGCGCGTGGCTACACCTTC
>TRBD1|NA|TRBJ2-5|TRBV5-4
CASSPGQGRSYETQYF
TGTGCCAGCAGCCCCGGACAGGGTCGATCGTACGAGACCCAGTACTTC
>NA|NA|TRBJ2-3|TRBV5-1
CASTPGPGTDTQYF
TGCGCCAGCACCCCGGGTCCCGGGACAGATACGCAGTATTTT
>NA|NA|TRBJ1-2|TRBV23-1
CASSQSYSGHPQGGYTF
TGCGCCAGCAGTCAATCGTACTCGGGACACCCTCAGGGTGGCTACACCTTC
>NA|NA|TRBJ2-1|TRBV6-5
CASSFRTRISYNEQFF
TGTGCCAGCAGTTTTAGGACACGCATCTCCTACAATGAGCAGTTCTTC
>TRBD1|NA|TRBJ1-4|TRBV5-1
CASSRGDRGEEKLFF
TGCGCCAGCAGCAGAGGGGACAGGGGGGAGGAAAAACTGTTTTTT
>NA|NA|TRBJ1-3|TRBV7-2
CASSPTGGTSSGNTIYF
TGTGCCAGCAGCCCGACGGGGGGAACCAGCTCTGGAAACACCATATATTTT
>NA|few|TRBJ2-3|TRBV27
CASGVAALSTDTQYF
TGTGCCAGCGGAGTAGCGGCCCTTAGCACAGATACGCAGTATTTT
>NA|NA|TRBJ1-1|TRBV4-1
CASSQGGQRASEAFF
TGCGCCAGCAGCCAAGGAGGGCAGCGGGCGAGTGAAGCTTTCTTT
>NA|NA|TRBJ1-1|TRBV4-1
CASSQQDLNTEAFF
TGCGCCAGCAGTCAACAGGACTTGAACACTGAAGCTTTCTTT
>TRBD2|few|TRBJ2-2|TRBV30
CAWSDLAGGPGELFF
TGTGCCTGGAGTGACCTAGCGGGAGGGCCGGGGGAGCTGTTTTTT
>NA|once|TRBJ2-7|TRBV28
CASSLVAGHYEQYF
TGTGCCAGCAGTTTAGTGGCGGGGCACTACGAGCAGTACTTC
>TRBD1|NA|TRBJ2-7|TRBV5-5
CASSAQGGPYEQYF
TGTGCCAGCAGCGCACAGGGGGGACCCTACGAGCAGTACTTC